This passage covers 20 T cell receptor beta chains from one sample sequenced in a study of cytomegalovirus exposure and HLA in healthy donors. Primers for the PCR totalled 60 Vbeta and 13 Jbeta. Using immunoSEQ multiplex PCR, the repertoire was profiled, and TCRdb retains in-frame clones only, with some absent. The sample records roughly 190,000 clones, over 75% being singletons. Sequencing used PBMCs. The receptor set was obtained from a female donor in good health and CMV-seronegative.

The rearrangement joins TRBV4-3 to TRBJ2-2; 7 bases align to TRBD1. CDR1 and CDR2 from the germline V gene are LGHNA and YSLEER. Trimming cost V 2 bases and J 0 bases; bases outside gene matches: 6. The CDR3 contains 17 residues. The CDR3 reads CASSQRPGQPNTGELFF. In nucleotides, the CDR3 is TGCGCCAGCAGCCAACGCCCGGGACAGCCGAACACCGGGGAGCTGTTTTTT.

The chain is built from TRBV7-6 and TRBJ2-7; 11 positions agree with TRBD1. The CDR3 is 14 residues long. The V and J ends lost 5 bases and 2 bases, in that order; junction bases with no gene match: 2. Germline loops: CDR1 SGHVS, CDR2 FNYEAQ. CDR3 nucleotides: TGTGCCAGCAGCCCGGGACAGGGGGCCTACGAGCAGTACTTC. Residues: CASSPGQGAYEQYF.

The V gene is TRBV7-6, the J gene TRBJ2-7, with 7 nucleotides matching TRBD2. V lost 1 base, J lost 6 bases, and 6 bases stayed unmatched. Germline V gene data show CDR1 as SGHVS and CDR2 as FNYEAQ. CDR3 size: 14 residues. The CDR3 bases are TGTGCCAGCAGCTTAGTCCTAGCGGAGGGCGAGCAGTACTTC. Its protein product is CASSLVLAEGEQYF.

The V call is TRBV27, the J call TRBJ1-2, with D maybe TRBD1 (6 bases). Germline lookup yields CDR1 MNHEY and CDR2 SMNVEV (reference sequence). There are 13 residues in the CDR3. V dropped 4 bases and J dropped 8 bases, with 14 bases sitting between them. The CDR3 nucleotides read TGTGCCAGCAGTTCAATACAGGGTTCCGGCTACACCTTC. The encoded protein is CASSSIQGSGYTF.

The chain couples TRBV6-5 to TRBJ2-3; TRBD2 matches at 9 bases. The CDR3 runs 14 residues. Trimming at V came to 7 bases and at J to 2 bases, leaving 4 bases not matched to a gene. Looked up from germline, CDR1 is MNHEY and CDR2 is SVGAGI. CDR3 sequence (DNA): TGTGCCAGCAAAATAGCGGGAGCCACAGATACGCAGTATTTT. Protein: CASKIAGATDTQYF.

This chain uses TRBV9 with TRBJ2-1, with a weak D call TRBD1 (5 bases). The CDR3 spans 16 residues. From germline, CDR1 is SGDLS and CDR2 YYNGEE. V was cut by 4 bases and J by 8 bases, with 22 bases left in between. Written as DNA, the CDR3 is TGTGCCAGCAGCCCCCGTGGGGCAGGTTATCTCCATGAGCAGTTCTTC. Amino acids: CASSPRGAGYLHEQFF.

The chain is built from TRBV7-9 and TRBJ2-1; 13 nucleotides match TRBD2. Germline values: CDR1 SEHNR, CDR2 FQNEAQ (reference sequence). This CDR3 contains 15 residues. Germline trimming cut 6 bases from V and 5 bases from J; bases unmatched to any gene: 4. The CDR3 DNA sequence: TGTGCCAGCAGGTTACTAGCGGGGGGGCACAATGAGCAGTTCTTC. This translates into CASRLLAGGHNEQFF. Supplemented by reference TRBV7-9 and TRBJ2-1, the full variable domain reads DTGVSQNPRHKITKRGQNVTFRCDPISEHNRLYWYRQTLGQGPEFLTYFQNEAQLEKSRLLSDRFSAERPKGSFSTLEIQRTEQGDSAMYLCASRLLAGGHNEQFFGPGTRLTVL.

The chain carries TRBV11-2 and TRBJ2-6; D is perhaps TRBD1 (6 bases). Deletions cut 5 bases from V and 2 bases from J, with 16 bases between. There are 17 residues in the CDR3. The V gene's germline CDR1 is SGHAT and CDR2 FQNNGV. In DNA form, the CDR3 reads TGTGCCAGCAGCCTCACAGGGATGAGTGCTGGGGCCAACGTCCTGACTTTC. It codes for CASSLTGMSAGANVLTF.

The gene calls are TRBV21-1 and TRBJ2-1; the D call TRBD1 from the table was never checked on the DNA. TRBV21-1 is assigned pseudogene status. The CDR3 extends over 16 amino acids. The CDR3, as DNA: TGTGCCAGCACCATCAAAACAGGGGGAGCCTACAATGAGCAGTTCTTC. Translation gives CASTIKTGGAYNEQFF.

The V and J genes are TRBV6-5 and TRBJ2-3; 11 bases fit TRBD2. J was trimmed by 7 bases and V by 8 bases; bases with no gene match: 5. The CDR3 sequence is 13 residues long. Germline V gene lookup returns CDR1 MNHEY and CDR2 SVGAGI. The CDR3: CASSASGRYTQYF. CDR3 in DNA: TGTGCCAGCTCGGCTAGCGGGAGGTATACGCAGTATTTT.

The V and J genes are TRBV25-1 and TRBJ2-7; possibly TRBD2 for D (5 bases). The germline CDR1 and CDR2 sequences are MGHDK and SYGVNS. This CDR3 has 13 residues. Deletions cut 6 bases from V and 0 bases from J, with 9 bases between. The CDR3 spells CASSGLSSYEQYF. The CDR3 bases are TGTGCCAGCAGCGGACTTTCCTCCTACGAGCAGTACTTC.

The chain uses TRBV6-4 and TRBJ2-3; D is possibly TRBD2 (7 bases). CDR3 length: 15 amino acids. The V gene's germline CDR1 is MRHNA and CDR2 SNTAGT. V was pared by 0 bases and J by 10 bases, with 17 bases between. The CDR3 DNA is TGTGCCAGCAGTGACTCAGGGGGAGGGCTAGCTCCGCAGTATTTT. Its translation is CASSDSGGGLAPQYF.

This chain uses TRBV6-4 with TRBJ2-1, with 8 positions matching TRBD2. The junction had 8 bases not matched to a gene; V was cut back by 0 bases and J by 7 bases. The CDR3 contains 16 residues. Germline lookup yields CDR1 MRHNA and CDR2 SNTAGT. CDR3 DNA: TGTGCCAGCAGTGACTCGGGGACTAGGGATACTAATGAGCAGTTCTTC. As protein: CASSDSGTRDTNEQFF.

In this sample, this clone turned up a few times. The rearrangement uses TRBV28 and TRBJ2-1; 11 nucleotides agree with TRBD2. Unmatched junction bases numbered 8, after V lost 6 bases and J lost 4 bases. This CDR3 is 16 amino acids long. Germline values: CDR1 MDHEN, CDR2 SYDVKM. Here the CDR3 reads CASSPGLAGGYNEQFF. The CDR3 DNA reads as TGTGCCAGCAGCCCCGGGCTAGCGGGGGGATACAATGAGCAGTTCTTC. The full variable domain, completed using reference TRBV28 and TRBJ2-1, is DVKVTQSSRYLVKRTGEKVFLECVQDMDHENMFWYRQDPGLGLRLIYFSYDVKMKEKGDIPEGYSVSREKKERFSLILESASTNQTSMYLCASSPGLAGGYNEQFFGPGTRLTVL.

This chain uses TRBV2 with TRBJ1-3, with D perhaps matching TRBD1 (5 bases). The V and J ends lost 4 bases and 4 bases respectively, with 11 bases between them. The CDR3 sequence is 14 residues long. The germline V gene encodes CDR1 SNHLY and CDR2 FYNNEI. CDR3 in amino acids: CASSVGGSGNTIYF. In nucleotides, the CDR3 is TGTGCCAGCAGTGTCGGGGGATCCGGAAACACCATATATTTT.

V and J are TRBV4-3 and TRBJ2-5; the match to TRBD1 covers 8 bases. Unmatched junction bases numbered 8, after V lost 4 bases and J lost 1 base. The CDR3 sequence is 16 residues long. Germline CDR1 is LGHNA and CDR2 is YSLEER. The CDR3 DNA is TGCGCCAGCAGCCCGAAGTTAGGGACAGGCCAAGAGACCCAGTACTTC. Translation gives CASSPKLGTGQETQYF.

The gene calls are TRBV30 and TRBJ1-1; D remains unclear. Trimming took 5 bases from V and 3 from J, leaving 13 bases between them. Germline V lookup: CDR1 GTSNPN, CDR2 SVGIG (reference sequence). The CDR3 sequence is 13 residues long. This CDR3 reads CAWAGNVDTEAFF. In DNA form, the CDR3 reads TGTGCCTGGGCGGGGAACGTGGACACTGAAGCTTTCTTT.

The chain couples TRBV5-1 to TRBJ2-5; TRBD1 might be the D (5 bases). V shed 4 bases and J shed 3 bases, with 13 bases lying between them. Germline-derived CDR1 and CDR2 are SGHRS and YFSETQ. This CDR3 is built from 14 residues. DNA for the CDR3: TGCGCCAGCAGCGAGACAGTCCCGAAAGAGACCCAGTACTTC. Amino acid sequence: CASSETVPKETQYF.

This clone was picked up a small number of times. The chain joins TRBV30 to TRBJ2-5; 8 nucleotides line up with TRBD2. The CDR3 totals 13 residues. Germline values: CDR1 GTSNPN, CDR2 SVGIG (reference sequence). Trimming at V came to 5 bases and at J to 4 bases, leaving 6 bases not matched to a gene. DNA of the CDR3: TGTGCCTGGCTCTTTAGCGGGGCAGAGACCCAGTACTTC. Residues: CAWLFSGAETQYF.

This clone was found once. V and J are TRBV28 and TRBJ1-1, with D possibly TRBD1 on 6 matching bases. V lost 4 bases and J lost 7, with 31 bases in between. This CDR3 contains 19 residues. The germline gives CDR1 MDHEN, CDR2 SYDVKM. CDR3 sequence: CASSWVVSGASPGFREAFF. The DNA of the CDR3 is TGTGCCAGCAGTTGGGTCGTCTCAGGGGCCAGTCCTGGGTTCCGTGAAGCTTTCTTT.